Following are 22 T cell receptor beta chains from one sample sequenced in a study of identical twins. TCRdb re-called the 5' RACE reads with MiXCR, one entry per CDR3 protein. The sample consists of around 280,000 distinct CDR3 sequences, roughly 8.6% of them appearing once. Another study also made use of these data, one on yellow fever vaccine responses in identical twins.

Material: memory (CD45RO+) T cells sorted from blood. The receptors derive from a woman between 18 and 29 years old in good health.

This clonotype was observed many times. This chain joins TRBV27 and TRBJ1-5; weak D call: TRBD1 (6 bases). The V and J ends lost 6 bases and 0 bases respectively, with 9 bases between them. Germline lookup yields CDR1 MNHEY and CDR2 SMNVEV (reference sequence). The CDR3 runs to 14 residues. Written as DNA, the CDR3 is TGTGCCAGCAGGCAGGGGAATAGCAATCAGCCCCAGCATTTT. Its translation: CASRQGNSNQPQHF.

This chain links TRBV5-6 with TRBJ2-7; tentative D call: TRBD1 (5 bases). This CDR3 spans 13 amino acids. Germline assignment: CDR1 SGHDT and CDR2 YYEEEE. Trimming took off 2 bases at V and 6 bases at J, with 12 bases between the two ends. CDR3 bases: TGTGCCAGCAGCTTAAACAGGTGGAGCGAGCAGTACTTC. Its translation: CASSLNRWSEQYF.

This chain connects TRBV7-3 to TRBJ2-5; 7 bases align to TRBD2. Germline CDR1 reads SGHTA; CDR2 reads FQGTGA. Trimming removed 1 base from V and 4 bases from J; junction bases left unmatched: 6. The CDR3 contains 15 residues. The CDR3 coding sequence is TGTGCCAGCAGCTTAATGGGGGGGTCAGGAGAGACCCAGTACTTC. Translation gives CASSLMGGSGETQYF. Using reference TRBV7-3 and TRBJ2-5 for the parts outside the CDR3, the full variable domain is GAGVSQTPSNKVTEKGKYVELRCDPISGHTALYWYRQSLGQGPEFLIYFQGTGAADDSGLPNDRFFAVRPEGSVSTLKIQRTERGDSAVYLCASSLMGGSGETQYFGPGTRLLVL.

This clonotype showed up just a few times. The chain employs TRBV15 and TRBJ2-1; D unresolved. Germline CDR1 LNHNV, CDR2 YYDKDF (reference sequence). This CDR3 is built from 12 residues. Deletions cut 0 bases from V and 9 bases from J, with 6 bases between. CDR3 coding DNA: TGTGCCACCAGCAGAGATATAGGTGAGCAGTTCTTC. Its translation: CATSRDIGEQFF.

This clonotype was seen only a few times. This chain uses TRBV24-1 with TRBJ2-1; tentative D call: TRBD2 (5 bases). The CDR3 is 13 residues long. V was pared by 2 bases and J by 7 bases, with 8 bases between. CDR1 and CDR2 from the germline V gene are KGHDR and SFDVKD. In DNA, the CDR3 is TGTGCCACCAGTGATTCGGGGATAAATGAGCAGTTCTTC. This codes for CATSDSGINEQFF.

The chain uses TRBV5-6 and TRBJ2-3; 14 nucleotides agree with TRBD2. V shed 9 bases and J 4 bases; nucleotides not matched to a gene: 7. Per the germline V gene, CDR1 is SGHDT and CDR2 is YYEEEE. The CDR3 contains 15 residues. For the CDR3, the DNA is TGTGCCACGGGGACTAGCGGGGGCGAGGCAGATACGCAGTATTTT. Encoded protein: CATGTSGGEADTQYF.

The chain recombines TRBV24-1 with TRBJ1-2; 9 nucleotides align to TRBD1. The CDR3 is 15 amino acids. The junction had 6 bases not matched to a gene; V was cut back by 3 bases and J by 5 bases. Germline CDR1 reads KGHDR; CDR2 reads SFDVKD. The CDR3 nucleotides read TGTGCCACCAGTGATGAGACAGGGGGTCGGTATGGCTACACCTTC. This encodes CATSDETGGRYGYTF.

In nucleotides, the CDR3 is TGCGCCAGCAGGGACAGGGGAATTGGTACTAATGAAAAACTGTTTTTT. As protein: CASRDRGIGTNEKLFF. The chain recombines TRBV10-2 with TRBJ1-4; TRBD1 agrees at 9 bases. The CDR3 extends over 16 amino acids. Germline assignment: CDR1 WSHSY and CDR2 SAAADI. V was clipped by 6 bases and J by 2 bases; unmatched bases: 7.

This clonotype appeared many times. The rearrangement uses TRBV10-2 and TRBJ1-6; 7 bases align to TRBD1. V trimming: 7 bases; J trimming: 7 bases; junction bases outside the gene matches: 10. The CDR3 spans 15 residues. Germline CDR1 is WSHSY and CDR2 is SAAADI. In DNA form, the CDR3 reads TGCGCCAGCATGCTACAGGGGTTGTGGAATTCACCCCTCCACTTT. Protein product: CASMLQGLWNSPLHF.

This clonotype was found many times. The rearrangement uses TRBV12-3 or TRBV12-4 and TRBJ1-5, with D unresolved. Trimming removed 3 bases at V and 0 bases at J, with 9 bases between. The CDR3 is 15 amino acids. CDR3 residues: CASSFAAYSNQPQHF. CDR3 coding DNA: TGTGCCAGCAGTTTCGCAGCCTATAGCAATCAGCCCCAGCATTTT.

A word on this clonotype: The junction departs from the called germline gene at one end, perhaps through a read error. The chain uses TRBV12-3 or TRBV12-4 and TRBJ2-1, with D perhaps TRBD1 (6 bases). CDR3 length equals 18 residues. Here the CDR3 reads CTSSLPKVGARGWNEQFF. In DNA form, the CDR3 reads TGTACCAGCAGTCTCCCCAAGGTGGGGGCCCGTGGCTGGAATGAGCAGTTCTTC.

The rearrangement joins TRBV4-2 to TRBJ2-3; 7 bases align to TRBD1. Losses at the gene ends were 1 base for V and 5 bases for J; bases not matched to a gene: 9. The CDR3 consists of 16 residues. CDR1 and CDR2 (germline): LGHNA, YNFKEQ. The CDR3 nucleotides are TGTGCCAGCAGCCAAGTAGTGGGTAGGGGGCAAGATACGCAGTATTTT. It specifies CASSQVVGRGQDTQYF.

In this sample, this clonotype turned up many times. The chain joins TRBV5-1 to TRBJ1-1; possibly TRBD1 for D (5 bases). The CDR3 is 12 residues long. CDR1 and CDR2 from the germline V gene are SGHRS and YFSETQ. V was clipped by 4 bases and J by 8 bases, with 12 bases between them. The CDR3 DNA is TGCGCCAGCAGCATACGGGACGAAGAAGCTTTCTTT. Its protein is CASSIRDEEAFF.

The V and J genes are TRBV7-9 and TRBJ2-2; D not certain. The V and J ends lost 5 bases and 1 base respectively, with 11 bases between them. Germline lookup yields CDR1 SEHNR and CDR2 FQNEAQ (reference sequence). The CDR3 runs 15 residues. CDR3 nucleotides: TGTGCCAGCAGCCAGGATTACGTGAACACCGGGGAGCTGTTTTTT. Translated: CASSQDYVNTGELFF.

This clonotype was picked up many times. The rearrangement uses TRBV29-1 and TRBJ2-2; D is perhaps TRBD1 (7 bases). Trimming stripped 4 bases from V and 0 bases from J, with 9 bases between. CDR1 is SQVTM and CDR2 is ANQGSEA in the germline V gene. CDR3 length: 14 amino acids. This CDR3 reads CSVGGTANTGELFF. CDR3 in DNA: TGCAGCGTTGGCGGGACAGCGAACACCGGGGAGCTGTTTTTT.

This clonotype was counted a few times. The V call is TRBV6-1, the J call TRBJ2-1; 8 bases match TRBD2. This CDR3 region has 13 residues. From germline, CDR1 is MNHNS and CDR2 SASEGT. The ends lost 1 base at V and 9 bases at J; junction bases unmatched: 2. The CDR3 DNA reads TGTGCCAGCAGTGAAGTTCGGGGGGGTGAGCAGTTCTTC. The encoded protein is CASSEVRGGEQFF.

This chain joins TRBV20-1 and TRBJ1-2; 9 bases fit TRBD1. The J segment lost 4 bases and the V segment lost 3 bases, leaving 9 bases of the junction unmatched. There are 15 residues in the CDR3. The germline gives CDR1 DFQATT, CDR2 SNEGSKA (reference sequence). CDR3 in amino acids: CSARVTGGVGYGYTF. The CDR3 DNA reads TGCAGTGCTAGGGTTACAGGGGGCGTCGGCTATGGCTACACCTTC.

This clonotype showed up many times. The chain links TRBV2 to TRBJ2-3; D possibly matches TRBD1 or TRBD2 (5 bases each). Germline CDR1 and CDR2: SNHLY and FYNNEI. V was shortened by 6 bases and J by 5 bases, with 15 bases between the two germline ends. This CDR3 has 14 residues. The CDR3 coding sequence is TGTGCCAGCAGGGACCAGGGACCGGGAGATACGCAGTATTTT. Translation: CASRDQGPGDTQYF.

This clonotype was recorded at least ten times. The chain recombines TRBV28 with TRBJ1-2, with unresolved D. The CDR3 length is 14 residues. Germline CDR1 MDHEN, CDR2 SYDVKM. Between the trimmed V and J ends, which lost 6 bases and 5 bases, there was a span of 16 bases. The CDR3 spells CASSLPHVRYGYTF. In DNA, the CDR3 is TGTGCCAGCAGCCTCCCCCACGTCCGGTATGGCTACACCTTC.

CDR3 sequence: CATSDTAPPYGYTF. The CDR3 DNA reads TGTGCCACCAGTGACACGGCCCCTCCCTATGGCTACACCTTC. V is TRBV24-1 and J is TRBJ1-2, with D unclear. Trimming removed 4 bases at V and 4 bases at J, with 12 bases between. Germline V CDR1 and CDR2: KGHDR, SFDVKD. The CDR3 is 14 residues long.

The chain is built from TRBV7-2 and TRBJ2-5; D is perhaps TRBD2 (6 bases). In germline, CDR1 is SGHTA, CDR2 FQGNSA. The CDR3 is made up of 15 amino acids. V shed 5 bases and J shed 3 bases, with 16 bases lying between them. CDR3 sequence (DNA): TGTGCCAGCAGCAACCGGGGCGGGAACGAAGAGACCCAGTACTTC. Translating gives CASSNRGGNEETQYF.

This clonotype has more than one count but fewer than ten. The J gene is TRBJ1-4, the V gene TRBV7-8; 8 nucleotides line up with TRBD1. The CDR3 has 15 amino acids. Looked up from germline, CDR1 is SGHVS and CDR2 is FQNEAQ. With V trimmed by 5 bases and J by 7 bases, 9 bases remained unmatched. The CDR3 DNA reads as TGTGCCAGCAGCAGAGACCAGGGGGCGAGTGAAAAACTGTTTTTT. Residues: CASSRDQGASEKLFF.